This T cell receptor (beta chain) was observed in a study of T cells in Graves' hyperthyroidism and ophthalmopathy. It was RNA transcripts that yielded the amplified TCR beta CDR3 regions. The HTBI set primed first-round TCR CDR3 RT-PCR. TCRdb reprocessed the multiplex PCR reads via MiXCR and lists one record per CDR3 protein. The repertoire holds about 400,000 distinct CDR3 sequences, about 14% seen once, with around 28% in the top ten. Losses at the gene ends were 4 bases for V and 6 bases for J; bases not matched to a gene: 8. The CDR3 extends over 15 amino acids. CDR1 and CDR2 from the germline V gene are SGDLS and YYNGEE. This clonotype was picked up many times.

Sequencing input: blood. This chain links TRBV9 with TRBJ2-1; 9 positions agree with TRBD1. This sequence was found in a man aged 50 to 60 with Graves' ophthalmopathy. This CDR3 is CASSRRDRAINEQFF. The CDR3 DNA is TGTGCCAGCAGCAGACGGGACAGGGCCATCAATGAGCAGTTCTTC.